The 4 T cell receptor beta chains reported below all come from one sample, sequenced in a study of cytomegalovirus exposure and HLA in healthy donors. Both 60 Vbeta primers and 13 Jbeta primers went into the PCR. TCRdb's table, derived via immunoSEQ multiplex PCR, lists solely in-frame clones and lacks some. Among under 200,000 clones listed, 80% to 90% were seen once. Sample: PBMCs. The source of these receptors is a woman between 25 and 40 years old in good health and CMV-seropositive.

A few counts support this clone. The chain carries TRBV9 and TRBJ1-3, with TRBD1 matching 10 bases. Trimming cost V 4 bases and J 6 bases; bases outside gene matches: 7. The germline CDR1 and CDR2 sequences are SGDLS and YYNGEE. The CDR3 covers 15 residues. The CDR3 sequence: CASSFRGTGENTIYF. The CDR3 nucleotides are TGTGCCAGCAGCTTCAGAGGGACAGGGGAAAACACCATATATTTT. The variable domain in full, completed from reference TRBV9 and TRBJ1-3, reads DSGVTQTPKHLITATGQRVTLRCSPRSGDLSVYWYQQSLDQGLQFLIQYYNGEERAKGNILERFSAQQFPDLHSELNLSSLELGDSALYFCASSFRGTGENTIYFGEGSWLTVV.

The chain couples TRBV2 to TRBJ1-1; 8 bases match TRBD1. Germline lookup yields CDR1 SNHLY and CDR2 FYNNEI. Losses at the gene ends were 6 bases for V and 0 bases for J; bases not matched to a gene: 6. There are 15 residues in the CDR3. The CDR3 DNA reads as TGTGCCAGCAGCGGACAGGGCTCCCTGAACACTGAAGCTTTCTTT. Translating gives CASSGQGSLNTEAFF.

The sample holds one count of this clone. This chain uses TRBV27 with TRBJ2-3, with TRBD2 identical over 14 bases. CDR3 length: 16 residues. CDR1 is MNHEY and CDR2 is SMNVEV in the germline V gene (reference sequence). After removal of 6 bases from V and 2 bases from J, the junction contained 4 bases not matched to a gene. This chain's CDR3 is CASRRLAGGVTDTQYF. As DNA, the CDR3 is TGTGCCAGCAGAAGACTAGCGGGGGGGGTCACAGATACGCAGTATTTT.

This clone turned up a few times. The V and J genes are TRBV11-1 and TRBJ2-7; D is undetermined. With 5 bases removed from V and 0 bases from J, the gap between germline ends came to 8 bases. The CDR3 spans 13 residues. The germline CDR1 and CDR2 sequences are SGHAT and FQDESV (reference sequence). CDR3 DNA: TGTGCCAGCAGCGAACACATCTCCTACGAGCAGTACTTC. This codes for CASSEHISYEQYF.